This T cell receptor (beta chain) was observed in a study of blood T cell repertoires in COVID-19. Study details: PBMCs, B-cell-depleted T cells, or T cells were the source of the cDNA or gDNA that made up the material.

Everyone who took part was roughly 18 to 95 years old, and they came from about two dozen US areas. Two negative PCRs, clearance, or symptom resolution characterized the recovered Cohort 3 donors. Per the original data handling: Amplification with reference gene primers provided the estimates of nucleated cell counts. Clones were sequenced by immunoSEQ multiplex PCR, and TCRdb holds only the in-frame ones, with some missing. V and J calls and clone size are given by that table; D and trimming were obtained from the DNA. The data contain around 470,000 clones, less than 95% of them singletons. This receptor was obtained from a man aged 18 to 35 who had recovered from COVID-19. The sample comprised PBMCs or T cells enriched from blood (not recorded which).

The CDR3 region is CASTVGGAVYQPQHF. In DNA, the CDR3 is TGTGCCAGTACCGTGGGGGGGGCGGTTTATCAGCCCCAGCATTTT. This chain joins TRBV19 and TRBJ1-5; weak D call: TRBD1 (6 bases). The CDR3 length is 15 residues. V was shortened by 7 bases and J by 5 bases, with 18 bases between the two germline ends. Looked up from germline, CDR1 is LNHDA and CDR2 is SQIVND (reference sequence).